This T cell receptor (beta chain) is drawn from a study of T cells in Graves' hyperthyroidism and ophthalmopathy. This clonotype has at least ten counts. RNA transcripts gave rise to amplified TCR beta CDR3 regions. HTBI primers were the set used in a first-round RT-PCR of the TCR CDR3. A single record per CDR3 protein comes from TCRdb applying MiXCR to the multiplex PCR reads. The sample includes around 380,000 distinct CDR3 sequences, roughly 12% of them seen just once. The sequence was obtained from a man aged 30 to 39 with Graves' hyperthyroidism that later progressed to Graves' ophthalmopathy. The sequenced sample consisted of blood.

The CDR3 loop reads CSARGEGHGYTF. The CDR3 bases are TGCAGTGCTAGAGGGGAAGGGCATGGCTACACCTTC. The chain is built from TRBV20-1 and TRBJ1-2; the D is unclear. This CDR3 contains 12 residues. Germline CDR1 DFQATT, CDR2 SNEGSKA (reference sequence). V lost 1 base and J 6 bases, leaving 9 bases between the germline ends.